This TCR beta chain was documented in a study of blood T cell repertoires in COVID-19. On the study more broadly: The origin of the acute and convalescent COVID-19 samples was the United States, Italy and Spain. PBMCs, B-cell-depleted T cells, or T cells provided the cDNA or gDNA that made up the material.

In the authors' methods: Estimation of nucleated cell counts was performed using reference gene primer amplification. Using immunoSEQ multiplex PCR, the repertoire was profiled, and TCRdb retains in-frame clones only, with some absent. V and J calls and clone size follow that table, whereas D and trimming were derived from the DNA. The table has some 42,000 clones, roughly 92% seen once. The CDR3 is 15 residues long. The germline CDR1 and CDR2 sequences are SEHNR and FQNEAQ (reference sequence). Losses at the gene ends were 3 bases for V and 3 bases for J; bases not matched to a gene: 4. V and J are TRBV7-9 and TRBJ2-3, with TRBD2 identical over 9 bases. What was sequenced was peripheral blood. The TCR sequence derives from a man over 45 with active COVID-19. CDR3 bases: TGTGCCAGCAGCTTTAGCGGGAGTGGTACAGATACGCAGTATTTT. This translates into CASSFSGSGTDTQYF. Filled out from reference TRBV7-9 and TRBJ2-3, the complete variable domain reads DTGVSQNPRHKITKRGQNVTFRCDPISEHNRLYWYRQTLGQGPEFLTYFQNEAQLEKSRLLSDRFSAERPKGSFSTLEIQRTEQGDSAMYLCASSFSGSGTDTQYFGPGTRLTVL.